Listed here are 21 T cell receptor beta chains from one sample, sequenced in a study of glioma-infiltrating T cells after dendritic cell vaccination. Here immunoSEQ multiplex PCR was the method, and the copy in TCRdb shows in-frame clones only, minus some. The sample has about 10,000 clones; approximately 80% are singletons. The sample's time point: after dendritic cell vaccination, including at tumor progression/relapse. Sequencing was performed on blood, taken after dendritic cell vaccination. These receptor sequences come from a human donor with glioblastoma.

This sequence joins TRBV27 and TRBJ1-6, with D perhaps TRBD1 (6 bases). This CDR3 contains 14 residues. Trimming took 6 bases from V and 6 from J, leaving 12 bases between them. Looked up from germline, CDR1 is MNHEY and CDR2 is SMNVEV (reference sequence). The CDR3 region is CASRLGGTNSPLHF. DNA of the CDR3: TGTGCCAGCAGACTAGGGGGAACTAATTCACCCCTCCACTTT.

This clone was detected a few times. DNA of the CDR3: TGTGCCAGCAGCGCTTACGGCGGCTCAAGAGAACTTGGCTACACCTTC. Translation: CASSAYGGSRELGYTF. The chain employs TRBV7-3 and TRBJ1-2, with D uncertain. Germline assignment: CDR1 SGHTA and CDR2 FQGTGA. The CDR3 contains 16 residues. The germline V and J ends were trimmed by 5 bases and 7 bases, with 23 bases remaining between them.

This rearrangement joins TRBV28 to TRBJ2-3; TRBD1 aligns across 12 bases. Germline CDR1 reads MDHEN; CDR2 reads SYDVKM. Trimming at V came to 10 bases and at J to 2 bases, leaving 16 bases not matched to a gene. The CDR3 extends over 18 amino acids. Written as DNA, the CDR3 is TGTGCCACCTTATCCCTGGGACAGGGGGCTCAATTCACAGATACGCAGTATTTT. Amino acid sequence: CATLSLGQGAQFTDTQYF.

V and J are TRBV5-4 and TRBJ2-5; 9 bases align to TRBD2. In germline, CDR1 is SGHNT, CDR2 YYREEE (reference sequence). This CDR3 contains 16 residues. V was pared by 3 bases and J by 6 bases, with 12 bases of the junction left unmatched. The CDR3 is CASSSGGGLAQQTQYF. DNA for the CDR3: TGTGCCAGCAGCTCCGGGGGGGGACTAGCACAGCAGACCCAGTACTTC.

This chain uses TRBV6-5 with TRBJ2-1; D not certain. Trimming left V 6 bases short and J 0 bases short, with 12 bases between. Germline V gene data show CDR1 as MNHEY and CDR2 as SVGAGI. The CDR3 is 15 amino acids. The CDR3 here is CASRIRRSSYNEQFF. In DNA form, the CDR3 reads TGTGCCAGCAGGATCCGACGGAGCTCCTACAATGAGCAGTTCTTC.

The chain uses TRBV7-6 and TRBJ2-7; possible D gene TRBD1, 5 bases. This CDR3 has 13 residues. The germline CDR1 and CDR2 sequences are SGHVS and FNYEAQ. Trimming took 2 bases from V and 5 from J, leaving 10 bases between them. CDR3 sequence: CASSLTGSNEQYF. The CDR3 coding sequence is TGTGCCAGCAGCTTAACAGGAAGTAACGAGCAGTACTTC.

As DNA, the CDR3 is TGTGCCAGCAGACAGTCTGGGGGGAGCGAGCAGTACTTC. Translating gives CASRQSGGSEQYF. This chain uses TRBV28 with TRBJ2-7; TRBD2 is a possible D gene (6 bases). The germline gives CDR1 MDHEN, CDR2 SYDVKM. This CDR3 is 13 amino acids long. Trimming stripped 6 bases from V and 6 bases from J, with 15 bases between.

This rearrangement joins TRBV27 to TRBJ2-7; TRBD2 aligns across 11 bases. After removal of 3 bases from V and 7 bases from J, the junction contained 5 bases not matched to a gene. CDR1 is MNHEY and CDR2 is SMNVEV in the germline V gene (reference sequence). The CDR3 sequence is 14 residues long. DNA for the CDR3: TGTGCCAGCAGTTTTTTCAGACTAGCGGGGGAGCAGTACTTC. This gives the protein CASSFFRLAGEQYF.

This chain joins TRBV5-4 and TRBJ2-7, with D tentatively TRBD1 (6 bases). The CDR3 runs to 15 residues. Per germline, CDR1 SGHNT and CDR2 YYREEE (reference sequence). Trimming stripped 4 bases from V and 2 bases from J, with 16 bases between. DNA of the CDR3: TGTGCCAGCAGCGTCCCACAGGGTTCTGCCTACGAGCAGTACTTC. Its protein product is CASSVPQGSAYEQYF. The variable domain in full, completed from reference TRBV5-4 and TRBJ2-7, reads ETGVTQSPTHLIKTRGQQVTLRCSSQSGHNTVSWYQQALGQGPQFIFQYYREEENGRGNFPPRFSGLQFPNYSSELNVNALELDDSALYLCASSVPQGSAYEQYFGPGTRLTVT.

The chain joins TRBV5-1 to TRBJ2-7; 9 bases line up with TRBD2. CDR3 size: 16 residues. From germline, CDR1 is SGHRS and CDR2 YFSETQ. V was pared by 1 base and J by 3 bases, with 8 bases of the junction left unmatched. As DNA, the CDR3 is TGCGCCAGCAGCTTGACCACCCTAGCGGGGATCTACGAGCAGTACTTC. Translating it yields CASSLTTLAGIYEQYF.

The V and J genes are TRBV7-2 and TRBJ2-5; D is possibly TRBD1 (6 bases). The assigned J gene may be wrong: the sequence end matches TRBJ2-7 better. CDR1 and CDR2 (germline): SGHTA, FQGNSA. This CDR3 region has 18 residues. DNA for the CDR3: TGTGCCAGCAGCTTAGGTATGCCCACAGGGTCCAGCTCCTACGAGCAGTACTTC. Translating it yields CASSLGMPTGSSSYEQYF.

This rearrangement joins TRBV19 to TRBJ2-7; D perhaps matches TRBD2 (6 bases). CDR3 length equals 16 residues. Trimming stripped 5 bases from V and 2 bases from J, with 19 bases between. Germline V CDR1 and CDR2: LNHDA, SQIVND (reference sequence). The CDR3 DNA reads as TGTGCCAGTAGTCCCCTGGGGGGTGCTTTCGCCTACGAGCAGTACTTC. As protein: CASSPLGGAFAYEQYF.

This clone ranks as medium-sized. V and J are TRBV5-4 and TRBJ2-7, with TRBD1 as a possible D gene (5 bases). CDR1 is SGHNT, CDR2 YYREEE, per germline (reference sequence). This CDR3 has 14 residues. The ends were cut back, 4 bases at V and 2 bases at J, with 13 bases in the middle. The CDR3: CASSERTLPYEQYF. CDR3 nucleotide sequence: TGTGCCAGCAGCGAAAGGACACTCCCCTACGAGCAGTACTTC. Full variable domain (rest looked up from reference TRBV5-4 and TRBJ2-7): ETGVTQSPTHLIKTRGQQVTLRCSSQSGHNTVSWYQQALGQGPQFIFQYYREEENGRGNFPPRFSGLQFPNYSSELNVNALELDDSALYLCASSERTLPYEQYFGPGTRLTVT.

This rearrangement joins TRBV28 to TRBJ1-2; no clear D. Trimming removed 10 bases from V and 8 bases from J, with 17 bases in between. The CDR3 is 12 residues long. From germline, CDR1 is MDHEN and CDR2 SYDVKM. The CDR3 DNA is TGTGCCACCAGCCCTGTAGGAGTGGGCTACACCTTC. Translating gives CATSPVGVGYTF.

The chain has TRBV27 and TRBJ2-7; a weak D match, TRBD2 (6 bases). Germline lookup yields CDR1 MNHEY and CDR2 SMNVEV (reference sequence). Trimming left V 6 bases short and J 6 bases short, with 15 bases between. This CDR3 is 13 amino acids long. CDR3 sequence (DNA): TGTGCCAGCAGGGTGGGGGGTGGTTTCGAGCAGTACTTC. Translating it yields CASRVGGGFEQYF.

In the case of this clone: This is likely a read error, given that the CDR3 carries no conserved phenylalanine or tryptophan at its end. V and J are TRBV30 and TRBJ1-5, with 8 bases lining up with TRBD1. The V segment lost 2 bases and the J segment 7 bases; nucleotides outside the gene matches: 7. The CDR3 sequence is 14 residues long. Germline V gives CDR1 GTSNPN, CDR2 SVGIG (reference sequence). For the CDR3, the DNA is TGTGCCTGGAGTTTGACAGGGGTAAGGCAGCCCCAGCATGTT. It specifies CAWSLTGVRQPQHV.

The genes are TRBV5-1 and TRBJ2-3; 10 bases align to TRBD2. CDR3 length: 16 residues. V was pared by 0 bases and J by 2 bases, with 3 bases of the junction left unmatched. Germline V CDR1 and CDR2: SGHRS, YFSETQ. In nucleotides, the CDR3 is TGCGCCAGCAGCTTGGGGACTAGCGGTTCCACAGATACGCAGTATTTT. This translates into CASSLGTSGSTDTQYF.

The chain recombines TRBV27 with TRBJ2-3; D may be TRBD1 (5 bases). The V gene's germline CDR1 is MNHEY and CDR2 SMNVEV (reference sequence). This CDR3 has 15 residues. Deletions cut 2 bases from V and 0 bases from J, with 9 bases between. CDR3 sequence reads: CASSLTRGSTDTQYF. As DNA, the CDR3 is TGTGCCAGCAGTTTAACAAGGGGTAGCACAGATACGCAGTATTTT.

V is TRBV4-3 and J is TRBJ2-1; 12 nucleotides line up with TRBD2. This CDR3 region has 16 residues. CDR1 is LGHNA, CDR2 YSLEER, per germline. J lost 3 bases, V lost 0 bases, and 0 bases had no gene match. As DNA, the CDR3 is TGCGCCAGCAGCCAAGAGACTAGCGGGGGCTACAATGAGCAGTTCTTC. This translates into CASSQETSGGYNEQFF.

The chain combines TRBV7-8 with TRBJ2-3; 10 bases are a match to TRBD1. The ends lost 5 bases at V and 6 bases at J; junction bases unmatched: 5. Germline CDR1 and CDR2: SGHVS and FQNEAQ. CDR3 length: 14 amino acids. The CDR3 is CASSRQGAMDTQYF. The CDR3 region has the DNA TGTGCCAGCAGCCGACAGGGGGCAATGGATACGCAGTATTTT.

The V and J genes are TRBV7-9 and TRBJ2-1; TRBD1 matches at 11 bases. Losses at the gene ends were 5 bases for V and 13 bases for J; bases not matched to a gene: 7. This CDR3 comprises 13 residues. CDR1 and CDR2 from the germline V gene are SEHNR and FQNEAQ (reference sequence). The chain's CDR3 is CASSPRTGGYQFF. Here the CDR3 DNA reads TGTGCCAGCAGCCCGAGGACAGGGGGCTATCAGTTCTTC.